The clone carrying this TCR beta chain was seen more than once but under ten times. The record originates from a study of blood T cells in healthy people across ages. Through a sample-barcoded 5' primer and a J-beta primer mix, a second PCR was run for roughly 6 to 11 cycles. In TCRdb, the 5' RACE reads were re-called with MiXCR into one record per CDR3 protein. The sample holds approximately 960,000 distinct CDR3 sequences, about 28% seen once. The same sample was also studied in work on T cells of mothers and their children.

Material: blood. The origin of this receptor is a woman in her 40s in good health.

The CDR3 loop reads CATLTRGNRAGAEAFF. Written as DNA, the CDR3 is TGTGCCACCCTAACCCGAGGGAACAGGGCGGGCGCTGAAGCTTTCTTT. The chain joins TRBV27 to TRBJ1-1; D may be TRBD1 (6 bases). The germline CDR1 and CDR2 sequences are MNHEY and SMNVEV (reference sequence). The CDR3 consists of 16 residues. V was cut by 10 bases and J by 6 bases, with 27 bases left in between.